This T cell receptor beta chain was profiled in a study of T cell responses to AZD1222 COVID-19 vaccine. Germline V gene data show CDR1 as SGDLS and CDR2 as YYNGEE. Losses at the gene ends were 3 bases for V and 0 bases for J; bases not matched to a gene: 16. The CDR3 length is 20 residues. Method: immunoSEQ multiplex PCR; TCRdb's copy keeps in-frame clones and lacks some. The table has under 85,000 clones, approximately 85% seen once. Sequences were derived from peripheral blood, sampled on day 0 of MenACWY control vaccination. The sequence derives from an adult in good health. V gene TRBV9 combines with J gene TRBJ2-1, with 9 bases aligning to TRBD2. The CDR3 sequence is CASSANPVVAGDSSYNEQFF. The CDR3 nucleotides are TGTGCCAGCAGCGCTAACCCAGTAGTAGCGGGGGACAGCTCCTACAATGAGCAGTTCTTC.